This entry lists 32 T cell receptor beta chains sequenced from one sample in a study of blood T cell repertoires in COVID-19. Sequencing was performed with immunoSEQ multiplex PCR; in TCRdb, only in-frame clones are kept and a portion is missing. The table shows about 280,000 clones, with 65% to 90% occurring only once. Sequenced material: peripheral blood. The receptors come from a middle-aged man with active or convalescent COVID-19.

This chain connects TRBV27 to TRBJ2-7; 9 positions match TRBD1. After removal of 1 base from V and 2 bases from J, the junction contained 30 bases not matched to a gene. This CDR3 is 24 amino acids long. Germline V CDR1 and CDR2: MNHEY, SMNVEV (reference sequence). The CDR3 sequence is CASSLLSAPFSSGQGKFTPYEQYF. In DNA, the CDR3 is TGTGCCAGCAGTTTATTAAGCGCTCCCTTCTCCTCGGGACAGGGTAAATTTACCCCCTACGAGCAGTACTTC.

The chain carries TRBV20-1 and TRBJ1-1; no definite D call. With 6 bases removed from V and 4 bases from J, the gap between germline ends came to 9 bases. Germline CDR1 is DFQATT and CDR2 is SNEGSKA (reference sequence). The CDR3 totals 11 residues. This chain's CDR3 is CSARTGTEAFF. The CDR3 DNA sequence: TGCAGTGCACGTACGGGCACTGAAGCTTTCTTT.

This rearrangement joins TRBV7-3 to TRBJ1-2; D remains unclear. V gave up 5 bases and J gave up 8 bases, with 18 bases separating them. This CDR3 is built from 14 residues. CDR1 and CDR2 from the germline V gene are SGHTA and FQGTGA. Written as DNA, the CDR3 is TGTGCCAGCAGCCCGCATTCGACTTCGGAGGGCTACACCTTC. Protein sequence: CASSPHSTSEGYTF.

This clone was counted a few times. V usage is TRBV4-1 and J usage is TRBJ2-1, with D tentatively TRBD2 (6 bases). This CDR3 has 14 amino acids. V dropped 1 base and J dropped 13 bases, with 17 bases sitting between them. From germline, CDR1 is MGHRA and CDR2 YSYEKL. CDR3 coding DNA: TGCGCCAGCAGCCAAGTAGGAGGTAGCGGCGCACAGTTCTTC. Amino acids: CASSQVGGSGAQFF.

The rearrangement joins TRBV30 to TRBJ2-3; 8 nucleotides match TRBD2. Trimming removed 3 bases from V and 3 bases from J; junction bases left unmatched: 2. The length of the CDR3 is 13 residues. Per the germline V gene, CDR1 is GTSNPN and CDR2 is SVGIG (reference sequence). CDR3 sequence reads: CAWRREVTDTQYF. The CDR3, as DNA: TGTGCCTGGAGGCGGGAGGTGACAGATACGCAGTATTTT.

This chain connects TRBV27 to TRBJ1-5; D gene uncertain. Germline loops: CDR1 MNHEY, CDR2 SMNVEV (reference sequence). V lost 3 bases, J lost 10 bases, and 13 bases lay in between. This CDR3 is built from 13 residues. The DNA for the CDR3 is TGTGCCAGCAGTTTGTCTCTTCCCCTACCCCAGCATTTT. This sequence encodes CASSLSLPLPQHF.

V usage is TRBV2 and J usage is TRBJ2-7; D is unclear. Trimming cost V 4 bases and J 5 bases, with 6 bases left between them. CDR3 length: 11 amino acids. Germline CDR1 reads SNHLY; CDR2 reads FYNNEI. The CDR3 DNA follows: TGTGCCAGCAGTGGGCCTCACGAGCAGTACTTC. Its protein is CASSGPHEQYF. Complete variable domain (other parts from reference TRBV2 and TRBJ2-7): EPEVTQTPSHQVTQMGQEVILRCVPISNHLYFYWYRQILGQKVEFLVSFYNNEISEKSEIFDDQFSVERPDGSNFTLKIRSTKLEDSAMYFCASSGPHEQYFGPGTRLTVT.

This rearrangement joins TRBV29-1 to TRBJ2-7; D perhaps matches TRBD1 (5 bases). The germline V gene has CDR1 SQVTM and CDR2 ANQGSEA. V was clipped by 4 bases and J by 1 base, with 11 bases between them. This CDR3 has 13 amino acids. As DNA, the CDR3 is TGCAGCGTTGTGCAGGGCCTATCCTACGAGCAGTACTTC. It translates to CSVVQGLSYEQYF.

The rearrangement uses TRBV6-4 and TRBJ2-6; D is uncertain. This CDR3 region has 15 residues. Germline V gene data show CDR1 as MRHNA and CDR2 as SNTAGT. The ends were cut back, 5 bases at V and 2 bases at J, with 10 bases in the middle. CDR3 in amino acids: CASSPQATGANVLTF. The CDR3 bases are TGTGCCAGCAGTCCCCAGGCTACTGGGGCCAACGTCCTGACTTTC.

This chain uses TRBV7-6 with TRBJ1-5; a weak D match, TRBD1 (5 bases). The V gene lost 11 bases and the J gene lost 3 bases, with 17 bases spanning the gap. Germline V CDR1 and CDR2: SGHVS, FNYEAQ. The CDR3 has 14 amino acids. The DNA of the CDR3 is TGTGCCTCACCTAGCGGGGGATTCAATCAGCCCCAGCATTTT. This codes for CASPSGGFNQPQHF.

The genes are TRBV2 and TRBJ1-6; D is uncertain. The CDR3 contains 14 residues. V was trimmed by 8 bases and J by 4 bases, leaving 12 bases between them. CDR1 and CDR2 from the germline V gene are SNHLY and FYNNEI. The CDR3 reads CASSPRGYNSPLHF. The DNA of the CDR3 is TGTGCCAGCTCGCCACGGGGTTATAATTCACCCCTCCACTTT.

The chain employs TRBV6-2 or TRBV6-3 and TRBJ2-2, with a tentative D call TRBD1 (5 bases). CDR1 MNHEY and CDR2 SVGEGT come from the germline V gene. The CDR3 totals 15 residues. V shed 5 bases and J shed 1 base, with 11 bases lying between them. The CDR3 region is CASSHRRRNTGELFF. CDR3 DNA sequence: TGTGCCAGCAGTCACAGGAGACGGAACACCGGGGAGCTGTTTTTT.

The chain carries TRBV20-1 and TRBJ2-7; 10 bases fit TRBD2. Per germline, CDR1 DFQATT and CDR2 SNEGSKA (reference sequence). Germline trimming cut 3 bases from V and 5 bases from J; bases unmatched to any gene: 16. The CDR3 consists of 17 residues. CDR3 in amino acids: CSASPLAGVPTINEQYF. DNA for the CDR3: TGCAGTGCTAGTCCCCTAGCGGGAGTTCCTACCATCAACGAGCAGTACTTC.

This clone is a singleton in its sample. The V and J genes are TRBV6-6 and TRBJ1-5, with D possibly TRBD1 on 5 matching bases. Trimming left V 3 bases short and J 4 bases short, with 10 bases between. Germline V gene lookup returns CDR1 MNHNY and CDR2 SVGAGI (reference sequence). The CDR3 is 14 amino acids. The CDR3, as DNA: TGTGCCAGCAGTTATCAGAACAGGAATCAGCCCCAGCATTTT. It codes for CASSYQNRNQPQHF.

Concerning this clone: This may be a read error, as it is one base from a much larger clone. The chain is built from TRBV12-3 or TRBV12-4 and TRBJ2-7, with a possible D match to TRBD1 (5 bases). The length of the CDR3 is 12 residues. The V end was cut by 2 bases, the J end by 4 bases, with 6 bases between. In DNA form, the CDR3 reads TGTGCCAGCAGTTTATCAGGGTACGAGCAGTACTTC. Protein product: CASSLSGYEQYF.

The V and J genes are TRBV2 and TRBJ2-1, with TRBD2 matching over 10 bases. Losses at the gene ends were 4 bases for V and 5 bases for J; bases not matched to a gene: 2. The germline V gene encodes CDR1 SNHLY and CDR2 FYNNEI. The CDR3 sequence is 14 residues long. The CDR3 region has the DNA TGTGCCAGCAGTGGGACTAGCGGCAACAATGAGCAGTTCTTC. Amino acid sequence: CASSGTSGNNEQFF.

As regards this clone: Distinct nucleotide sequences in the sample also encode this CDR3. This chain connects TRBV18 to TRBJ1-1; maybe TRBD1 (6 bases). Trimming pared 2 bases from V and 3 bases from J, leaving 7 bases between. Germline lookup yields CDR1 KGHSH and CDR2 LQKENI. The length of the CDR3 is 13 residues. CDR3 amino acids: CASSPNRDTEAFF. As DNA, the CDR3 is TGTGCCAGCTCACCAAACAGGGACACTGAAGCTTTCTTT.

The chain recombines TRBV28 with TRBJ2-6, with D unresolved. The CDR3 runs 18 residues. Germline V gives CDR1 MDHEN, CDR2 SYDVKM. V gave up 4 bases and J gave up 1 base, with 17 bases separating them. The CDR3 nucleotides read TGTGCCAGCAGTTCCTTTCATACAGCTTTATCTGGGGCCAACGTCCTGACTTTC. It translates to CASSSFHTALSGANVLTF. The entire variable domain, with the rest obtained from reference TRBV28 and TRBJ2-6, is as follows: DVKVTQSSRYLVKRTGEKVFLECVQDMDHENMFWYRQDPGLGLRLIYFSYDVKMKEKGDIPEGYSVSREKKERFSLILESASTNQTSMYLCASSSFHTALSGANVLTFGAGSRLTVL.

This chain joins TRBV28 and TRBJ2-7, with TRBD2 matching over 7 bases. V lost 4 bases and J lost 3; bases outside the gene matches: 15. This CDR3 has 17 amino acids. CDR1 and CDR2 from the germline V gene are MDHEN and SYDVKM. The CDR3 protein is CASSSVSGEDPLYEQYF. DNA of the CDR3: TGTGCCAGCAGTTCCGTGAGCGGGGAAGATCCCCTCTACGAGCAGTACTTC. The whole variable domain, remainder taken from reference TRBV28 and TRBJ2-7, is DVKVTQSSRYLVKRTGEKVFLECVQDMDHENMFWYRQDPGLGLRLIYFSYDVKMKEKGDIPEGYSVSREKKERFSLILESASTNQTSMYLCASSSVSGEDPLYEQYFGPGTRLTVT.

This chain links TRBV12-3 or TRBV12-4 with TRBJ2-7; TRBD2 matches at 7 bases. The CDR3 spans 13 residues. The ends lost 6 bases at V and 3 bases at J; junction bases unmatched: 5. In nucleotides, the CDR3 is TGTGCCAGCAGGCCTTCTAGCGGCTACGAGCAGTACTTC. Protein sequence: CASRPSSGYEQYF.

The CDR3 loop reads CASSPSSDRGFPYEQYF. The DNA of the CDR3 is TGTGCCAGCTCCCCGAGCAGTGACAGGGGATTTCCCTACGAGCAGTACTTC. The chain links TRBV18 to TRBJ2-7, with TRBD1 matching over 8 bases. This CDR3 comprises 17 residues. The germline gives CDR1 KGHSH, CDR2 LQKENI. With V trimmed by 6 bases and J by 2 bases, 15 bases remained unmatched.

The chain is built from TRBV10-3 and TRBJ1-4; no clear D. This CDR3 contains 14 residues. Germline loops: CDR1 ENHRY, CDR2 SYGVKD. V lost 6 bases to trimming and J lost 2 bases, with 10 bases between them. CDR3 DNA sequence: TGTGCCATCAGGGACGGAGGGACTAATGAAAAACTGTTTTTT. This encodes CAIRDGGTNEKLFF.

The chain links TRBV19 to TRBJ1-4; TRBD1 agrees at 7 bases. Germline CDR1 and CDR2: LNHDA and SQIVND (reference sequence). The junction had 5 bases not matched to a gene; V was cut back by 9 bases and J by 4 bases. The CDR3 is made up of 13 amino acids. This chain's CDR3 is CASSGGFNEKLFF. The DNA for the CDR3 is TGTGCCAGCTCAGGGGGATTTAATGAAAAACTGTTTTTT. Complete variable domain (other parts from reference TRBV19 and TRBJ1-4): DGGITQSPKYLFRKEGQNVTLSCEQNLNHDAMYWYRQDPGQGLRLIYYSQIVNDFQKGDIAEGYSVSREKKESFPLTVTSAQKNPTAFYLCASSGGFNEKLFFGSGTQLSVL.

This clone has just one count. The chain joins TRBV7-2 to TRBJ2-7, with D perhaps TRBD2 (6 bases). V was shortened by 3 bases and J by 2 bases, with 8 bases between the two germline ends. The CDR3 extends over 13 amino acids. Germline V gives CDR1 SGHTA, CDR2 FQGNSA. The CDR3 nucleotides are TGTGCCAGCAGCTTTGGAGGGACCTACGAGCAGTACTTC. It is translated as CASSFGGTYEQYF.

The gene calls are TRBV5-1 and TRBJ1-1; 7 nucleotides line up with TRBD1. V lost 7 bases to trimming and J lost 8 bases; unmatched junction nucleotides: 14. The CDR3 covers 14 residues. Germline V gene lookup returns CDR1 SGHRS and CDR2 YFSETQ. For the CDR3, the DNA is TGCGCCAGCTCCCCGGGACAGCTTACCGTAGAAGCTTTCTTT. Translation gives CASSPGQLTVEAFF. Supplemented by reference TRBV5-1 and TRBJ1-1, the full variable domain reads KAGVTQTPRYLIKTRGQQVTLSCSPISGHRSVSWYQQTPGQGLQFLFEYFSETQRNKGNFPGRFSGRQFSNSRSEMNVSTLELGDSALYLCASSPGQLTVEAFFGQGTRLTVV.

V is TRBV5-1 and J is TRBJ2-5; 10 nucleotides line up with TRBD2. The V segment lost 6 bases and the J segment 5 bases; nucleotides outside the gene matches: 13. This CDR3 comprises 16 residues. CDR1 is SGHRS, CDR2 YFSETQ, per germline. CDR3 amino acids: CASKPVAGGGGETQYF. CDR3 coding DNA: TGCGCCAGCAAACCCGTAGCGGGGGGCGGCGGGGAGACCCAGTACTTC.

The V gene is TRBV11-2, the J gene TRBJ2-1, with 10 bases fitting TRBD1. Germline values: CDR1 SGHAT, CDR2 FQNNGV. With 4 bases clipped from V and 4 bases from J, the junction kept 10 bases outside the gene matches. The CDR3 totals 17 residues. The CDR3 reads CASSSQTGQGRYNEQFF. DNA of the CDR3: TGTGCCAGCAGCTCTCAGACGGGACAGGGGAGATACAATGAGCAGTTCTTC.

This chain uses TRBV7-8 with TRBJ2-1; 8 bases map to TRBD1. The CDR3 sequence is 15 residues long. V shed 2 bases and J 16 bases; nucleotides not matched to a gene: 16. Germline-derived CDR1 and CDR2 are SGHVS and FQNEAQ. Here the CDR3 reads CASSLIVTTGGAAFF. In DNA, the CDR3 is TGTGCCAGCAGCTTAATCGTGACCACAGGGGGAGCCGCATTCTTC.

This chain links TRBV19 with TRBJ2-7; 9 bases align to TRBD1. Germline V gene sequence: CDR1 LNHDA, CDR2 SQIVND (reference sequence). The length of the CDR3 is 16 residues. Unmatched junction bases numbered 12, after V lost 6 bases and J lost 3 bases. CDR3 residues: CASSREGTGSIYEQYF. For the CDR3, the DNA is TGTGCCAGTAGCCGGGAAGGGACAGGGTCCATCTACGAGCAGTACTTC. Variable domain in full (rest from reference TRBV19 and TRBJ2-7): DGGITQSPKYLFRKEGQNVTLSCEQNLNHDAMYWYRQDPGQGLRLIYYSQIVNDFQKGDIAEGYSVSREKKESFPLTVTSAQKNPTAFYLCASSREGTGSIYEQYFGPGTRLTVT.

Comment on this clone: This sample also contains other DNA sequences that code for the same CDR3. The CDR3 region has the DNA TGTGCCAGTAGTACTGGACAGGGATATCAGCCCCAGCATTTT. Its translation is CASSTGQGYQPQHF. V and J are TRBV19 and TRBJ1-5; 8 bases map to TRBD1. This CDR3 comprises 14 residues. Germline lookup yields CDR1 LNHDA and CDR2 SQIVND (reference sequence). The J segment lost 5 bases and the V segment lost 4 bases, leaving 4 bases of the junction unmatched. The full variable domain, its missing parts supplied by reference TRBV19 and TRBJ1-5, is DGGITQSPKYLFRKEGQNVTLSCEQNLNHDAMYWYRQDPGQGLRLIYYSQIVNDFQKGDIAEGYSVSREKKESFPLTVTSAQKNPTAFYLCASSTGQGYQPQHFGDGTRLSIL.

This rearrangement joins TRBV18 to TRBJ2-1; TRBD2 agrees at 8 bases. The CDR3 extends over 17 amino acids. CDR1 and CDR2 from the germline V gene are KGHSH and LQKENI. V lost 6 bases to trimming and J lost 1 base; unmatched junction nucleotides: 11. CDR3 region: CASSYPSGGRSYNEQFF. In DNA, the CDR3 is TGTGCCAGCTCTTACCCCTCGGGCGGGAGGTCCTACAATGAGCAGTTCTTC.

The rearrangement uses TRBV10-3 and TRBJ2-7, with 8 bases aligning to TRBD2. The CDR3 is made up of 14 amino acids. Unmatched junction bases numbered 5, after V lost 6 bases and J lost 1 base. Germline CDR1 is ENHRY and CDR2 is SYGVKD. CDR3 protein: CAIRLGTSSYEQYF. In DNA, the CDR3 is TGTGCCATCAGGTTGGGGACTAGTTCCTACGAGCAGTACTTC.